Below are 15 T cell receptor beta chains sequenced from a single sample in a study of blood T cell repertoires in COVID-19. This table comes from immunoSEQ multiplex PCR, and its TCRdb copy is limited to in-frame clones, with some not included. This sample carries more than 300,000 clones, 90% of them seen once, and the ten largest clones take under 1.1%. Source material: peripheral blood. These receptors all stem from a woman aged 40 to 55 with COVID-19, enrolled during active disease.

The chain carries TRBV7-9 and TRBJ1-6, with TRBD1 as a possible D gene (5 bases). V was cut by 4 bases and J by 8 bases, with 12 bases left in between. The germline CDR1 and CDR2 sequences are SEHNR and FQNEAQ (reference sequence). The CDR3 length is 14 residues. CDR3 nucleotides: TGTGCCAGCAGCTCCGCAGGGAAAGATTCACCCCTCCACTTT. It codes for CASSSAGKDSPLHF.

The rearrangement links TRBV6-6 to TRBJ1-1, with D possibly TRBD1 on 6 matching bases. The V and J ends lost 7 bases and 1 base respectively, with 16 bases between them. The CDR3 loop spans 15 amino acids. Germline values: CDR1 MNHNY, CDR2 SVGAGI (reference sequence). CDR3 loop: CASTDILDRNTEAFF. The CDR3 bases are TGTGCCAGCACCGACATACTGGACAGGAACACTGAAGCTTTCTTT.

In this sample, this clone turned up once. V gene TRBV30 combines with J gene TRBJ2-2, with TRBD2 matching over 9 bases. This CDR3 comprises 14 residues. V was clipped by 7 bases and J by 4 bases; unmatched bases: 7. Germline V lookup: CDR1 GTSNPN, CDR2 SVGIG (reference sequence). The CDR3 sequence is CALGERGVTGELFF. In DNA form, the CDR3 reads TGTGCCTTGGGAGAGCGGGGGGTCACCGGGGAGCTGTTTTTT.

The V gene is TRBV2, the J gene TRBJ1-4, with a weak D call TRBD1 (5 bases). Trimming took 7 bases from V and 8 from J, leaving 17 bases between them. The CDR3 runs 14 residues. Per germline, CDR1 SNHLY and CDR2 FYNNEI. The CDR3 sequence is CASIGATPMEKLFF. The CDR3 bases are TGTGCCAGCATAGGGGCTACCCCTATGGAAAAACTGTTTTTT.

The J gene is TRBJ2-1, the V gene TRBV6-5; TRBD1 might be the D (6 bases). Between the trimmed V and J ends, which lost 4 bases and 10 bases, there was a span of 14 bases. CDR1 and CDR2 (germline): MNHEY, SVGAGI. The CDR3 has 13 amino acids. CDR3 sequence (DNA): TGTGCCAGCAGTTCCAAGGACAGACGCGAGCAGTTCTTC. This translates into CASSSKDRREQFF.

V usage is TRBV28 and J usage is TRBJ2-2, with D unresolved. Germline CDR1 and CDR2: MDHEN and SYDVKM. The V and J ends lost 3 bases and 3 bases respectively, with 8 bases between them. The CDR3 contains 14 residues. DNA for the CDR3: TGTGCCAGCAGTTTGAGAGTTTACACCGGGGAGCTGTTTTTT. Its protein is CASSLRVYTGELFF.

V usage is TRBV7-3 and J usage is TRBJ2-1; D is perhaps TRBD1 (6 bases). The germline V gene has CDR1 SGHTA and CDR2 FQGTGA. The V and J ends lost 2 bases and 4 bases respectively, with 12 bases between them. CDR3 length: 15 residues. The CDR3: CASSLQGRGYNEQFF. The CDR3 coding sequence is TGTGCCAGCAGCTTACAGGGGAGAGGGTACAATGAGCAGTTCTTC.

This clone was counted between two and nine times. For the CDR3, the DNA is TGTGCCAGCAGCGTAGTCGGTAGCGGGCAAGAGACCCAGTACTTC. Translated, it gives CASSVVGSGQETQYF. The gene calls are TRBV9 and TRBJ2-5; 7 bases align to TRBD2. After removal of 0 bases from V and 2 bases from J, the junction contained 4 bases not matched to a gene. The CDR3 extends over 15 amino acids. CDR1 is SGDLS, CDR2 YYNGEE, per germline.

This chain joins TRBV27 and TRBJ2-3; TRBD2 matches 8 bases. The J segment lost 0 bases and the V segment lost 4 bases, leaving 9 bases of the junction unmatched. Germline V gene data show CDR1 as MNHEY and CDR2 as SMNVEV (reference sequence). The CDR3 totals 17 residues. The CDR3 here is CASSSTGRGPSTDTQYF. The CDR3 coding sequence is TGTGCCAGCAGTTCCACCGGGAGGGGCCCTAGCACAGATACGCAGTATTTT.

The chain uses TRBV11-2 and TRBJ2-3; D remains unclear. The CDR3 spans 14 residues. The ends were cut back, 3 bases at V and 0 bases at J, with 7 bases in the middle. Germline assignment: CDR1 SGHAT and CDR2 FQNNGV. CDR3 DNA: TGTGCCAGCAGCTTGGTGGCTAGCACAGATACGCAGTATTTT. This codes for CASSLVASTDTQYF.

This clone is a singleton in its sample. The genes are TRBV27 and TRBJ2-7, with D possibly TRBD2 on 5 matching bases. The CDR3 totals 13 residues. Trimming removed 3 bases at V and 7 bases at J, with 13 bases between. The V gene's germline CDR1 is MNHEY and CDR2 SMNVEV (reference sequence). The CDR3 sequence is CASSFLLRDEQYF. The CDR3 DNA reads TGTGCCAGCAGTTTTCTCCTCCGGGATGAGCAGTACTTC.

This clone came up many times. The V call is TRBV6-4, the J call TRBJ2-6; D is possibly TRBD1 (5 bases). The CDR3 is 16 amino acids. Trimming left V 3 bases short and J 0 bases short, with 9 bases between. CDR1 MRHNA and CDR2 SNTAGT come from the germline V gene. As DNA, the CDR3 is TGTGCCAGCAGTGAACATGACAGCTCTGGGGCCAACGTCCTGACTTTC. Protein: CASSEHDSSGANVLTF.

J is TRBJ1-1 and V is TRBV19; possibly TRBD1 for D (5 bases). The CDR3 totals 15 residues. From germline, CDR1 is LNHDA and CDR2 SQIVND (reference sequence). V lost 7 bases and J 1 base, leaving 16 bases between the germline ends. In nucleotides, the CDR3 is TGTGCCAGTAAGGGCGGGGGGGAGAGGAACACTGAAGCTTTCTTT. Encoded protein: CASKGGGERNTEAFF.

The chain has TRBV5-1 and TRBJ1-6, with D perhaps matching TRBD1 (5 bases). Trimming pared 4 bases from V and 8 bases from J, leaving 19 bases between. Germline values: CDR1 SGHRS, CDR2 YFSETQ. CDR3 length equals 16 residues. Here the CDR3 reads CASSVTVGLVDSPLHF. For the CDR3, the DNA is TGCGCCAGCAGCGTGACAGTGGGTTTGGTGGATTCACCCCTCCACTTT. The complete variable domain, with remaining parts taken from reference TRBV5-1 and TRBJ1-6, reads KAGVTQTPRYLIKTRGQQVTLSCSPISGHRSVSWYQQTPGQGLQFLFEYFSETQRNKGNFPGRFSGRQFSNSRSEMNVSTLELGDSALYLCASSVTVGLVDSPLHFGNGTRLTVT.

The chain joins TRBV11-3 to TRBJ2-7; maybe TRBD1 (6 bases). Germline CDR1 is SGHNT and CDR2 is YENEEA. There are 14 residues in the CDR3. V was shortened by 3 bases and J by 5 bases, with 14 bases between the two germline ends. The CDR3: CASSFGGVEDEQYF. CDR3 DNA: TGTGCCAGCAGCTTTGGGGGCGTTGAGGACGAGCAGTACTTC.